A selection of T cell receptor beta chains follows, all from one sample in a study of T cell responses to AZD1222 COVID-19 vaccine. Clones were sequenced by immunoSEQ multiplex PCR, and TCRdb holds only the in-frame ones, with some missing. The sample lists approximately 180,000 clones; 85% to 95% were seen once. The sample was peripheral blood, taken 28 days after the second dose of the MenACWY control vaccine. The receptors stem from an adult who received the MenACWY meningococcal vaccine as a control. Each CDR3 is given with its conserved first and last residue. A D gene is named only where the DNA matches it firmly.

cdr3_aa: CASSPPNGANVLTF
d_call: NA
v_call: TRBV18
j_call: TRBJ2-6

cdr3_aa: CASSTGVNPYEQYF
d_call: NA
v_call: TRBV21-1
j_call: TRBJ2-7

cdr3_aa: CASSTIPQGIYGYTF
d_call: NA
v_call: TRBV19
j_call: TRBJ1-2

cdr3_aa: CASSDPGHNYGYTF
d_call: NA
v_call: TRBV25-1
j_call: TRBJ1-2

cdr3_aa: CASSYWEGSNIQYF
d_call: TRBD2
v_call: TRBV27
j_call: TRBJ2-4

cdr3_aa: CASSEDRGYQETQYF
d_call: TRBD1
v_call: TRBV19
j_call: TRBJ2-5

cdr3_aa: CASSSGTGNYGYTF
d_call: TRBD1
v_call: TRBV11-2
j_call: TRBJ1-2

cdr3_aa: CASSPPGRSYGYTF
d_call: NA
v_call: TRBV19
j_call: TRBJ1-2

cdr3_aa: CASSPLTGGVGGYTF
d_call: TRBD1
v_call: TRBV7-3
j_call: TRBJ1-2

cdr3_aa: CASRGDGSSYNSPLHF
d_call: NA
v_call: TRBV14
j_call: TRBJ1-6

cdr3_aa: CASSLRTAGSHSSYNEQFF
d_call: NA
v_call: TRBV11-2
j_call: TRBJ2-1

cdr3_aa: CASGAGGGTGELFF
d_call: TRBD2
v_call: TRBV12-5
j_call: TRBJ2-2

cdr3_aa: CASSSPGETQYF
d_call: NA
v_call: TRBV27
j_call: TRBJ2-5

cdr3_aa: CAIRDRQAGGHYYGYTF
d_call: NA
v_call: TRBV10-3
j_call: TRBJ1-2

cdr3_aa: CAISELLEQYF
d_call: NA
v_call: TRBV10-3
j_call: TRBJ2-7

cdr3_aa: CASSPLAGGTYEQYF
d_call: TRBD2
v_call: TRBV27
j_call: TRBJ2-7

cdr3_aa: CASSQVPRTLNSGNTIYF
d_call: NA
v_call: TRBV3-1/TRBV3-2
j_call: TRBJ1-3

cdr3_aa: CASSLAGQRNTEAFF
d_call: NA
v_call: TRBV11-2
j_call: TRBJ1-1

cdr3_aa: CASSQEIGNTQYF
d_call: NA
v_call: TRBV14
j_call: TRBJ2-3

cdr3_aa: CATSRWTSVDTQYF
d_call: TRBD2
v_call: TRBV15
j_call: TRBJ2-3